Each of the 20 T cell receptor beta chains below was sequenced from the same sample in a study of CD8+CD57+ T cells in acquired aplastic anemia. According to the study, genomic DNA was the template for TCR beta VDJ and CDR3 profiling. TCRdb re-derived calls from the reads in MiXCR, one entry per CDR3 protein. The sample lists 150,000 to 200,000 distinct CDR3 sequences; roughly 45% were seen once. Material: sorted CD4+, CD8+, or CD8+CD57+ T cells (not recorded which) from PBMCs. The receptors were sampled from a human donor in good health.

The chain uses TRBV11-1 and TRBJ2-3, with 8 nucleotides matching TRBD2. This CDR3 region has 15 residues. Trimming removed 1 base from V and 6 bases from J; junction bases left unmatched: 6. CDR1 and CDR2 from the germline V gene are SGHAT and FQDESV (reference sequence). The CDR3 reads CASSLEAGAADTQYF. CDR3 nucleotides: TGTGCCAGCAGCTTAGAAGCGGGGGCCGCGGATACGCAGTATTTT.

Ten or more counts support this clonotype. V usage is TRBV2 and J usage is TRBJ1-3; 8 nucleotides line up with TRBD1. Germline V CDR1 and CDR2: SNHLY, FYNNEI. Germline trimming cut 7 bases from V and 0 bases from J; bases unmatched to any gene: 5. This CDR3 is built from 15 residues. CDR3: CASKGQAISGNTIYF. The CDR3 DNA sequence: TGTGCCAGCAAGGGACAGGCTATCTCTGGAAACACCATATATTTT. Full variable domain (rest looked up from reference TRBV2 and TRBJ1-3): EPEVTQTPSHQVTQMGQEVILRCVPISNHLYFYWYRQILGQKVEFLVSFYNNEISEKSEIFDDQFSVERPDGSNFTLKIRSTKLEDSAMYFCASKGQAISGNTIYFGEGSWLTVV.

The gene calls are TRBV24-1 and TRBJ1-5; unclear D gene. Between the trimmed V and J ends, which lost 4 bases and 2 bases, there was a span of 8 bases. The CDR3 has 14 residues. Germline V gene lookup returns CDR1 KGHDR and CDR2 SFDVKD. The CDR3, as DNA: TGTGCCACCAGTGAGCAGGCTGGCAATCAGCCCCAGCATTTT. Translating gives CATSEQAGNQPQHF.

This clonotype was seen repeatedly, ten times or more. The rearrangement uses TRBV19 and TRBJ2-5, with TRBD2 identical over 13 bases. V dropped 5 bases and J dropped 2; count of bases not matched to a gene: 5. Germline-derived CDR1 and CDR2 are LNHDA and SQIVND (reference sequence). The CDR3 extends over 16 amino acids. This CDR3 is CASSPALAGGQETQYF. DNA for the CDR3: TGTGCCAGTAGTCCGGCACTAGCGGGAGGGCAAGAGACCCAGTACTTC. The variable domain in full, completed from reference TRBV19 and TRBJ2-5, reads DGGITQSPKYLFRKEGQNVTLSCEQNLNHDAMYWYRQDPGQGLRLIYYSQIVNDFQKGDIAEGYSVSREKKESFPLTVTSAQKNPTAFYLCASSPALAGGQETQYFGPGTRLLVL.

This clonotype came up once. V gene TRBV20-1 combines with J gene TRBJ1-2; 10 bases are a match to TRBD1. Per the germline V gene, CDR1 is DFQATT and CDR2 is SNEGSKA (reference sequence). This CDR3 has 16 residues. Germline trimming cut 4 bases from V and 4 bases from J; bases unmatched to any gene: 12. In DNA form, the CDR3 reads TGCAGTGCTACCGAGGGCCCGACAGGGGGCGTCTATGGCTACACCTTC. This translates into CSATEGPTGGVYGYTF.

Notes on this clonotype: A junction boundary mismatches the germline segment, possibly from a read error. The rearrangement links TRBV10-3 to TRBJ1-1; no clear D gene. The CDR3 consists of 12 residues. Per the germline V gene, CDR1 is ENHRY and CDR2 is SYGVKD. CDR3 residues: CAISAGNTDAFF. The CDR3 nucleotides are TGTGCCATCAGTGCGGGTAACACTGATGCTTTCTTT.

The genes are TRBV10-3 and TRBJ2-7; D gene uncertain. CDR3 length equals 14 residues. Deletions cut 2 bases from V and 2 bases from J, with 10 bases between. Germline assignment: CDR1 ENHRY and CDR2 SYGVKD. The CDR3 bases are TGTGCCATCAGTGAGCGGACGGCAACCTACGAGCAGTACTTC. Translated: CAISERTATYEQYF.

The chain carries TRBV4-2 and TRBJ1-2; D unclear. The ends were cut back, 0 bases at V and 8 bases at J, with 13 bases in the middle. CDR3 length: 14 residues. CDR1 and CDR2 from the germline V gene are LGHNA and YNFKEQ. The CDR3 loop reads CASSQEWEGRGYTF. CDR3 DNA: TGTGCCAGCAGCCAAGAGTGGGAGGGAAGGGGCTACACCTTC.

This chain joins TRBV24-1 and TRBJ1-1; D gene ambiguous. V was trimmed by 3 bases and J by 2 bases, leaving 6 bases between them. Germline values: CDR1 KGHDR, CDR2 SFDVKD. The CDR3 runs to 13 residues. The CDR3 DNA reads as TGTGCCACCAGTGATCGGGGTAACACTGAAGCTTTCTTT. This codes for CATSDRGNTEAFF.

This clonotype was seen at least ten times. The DNA for the CDR3 is TGTGCCACCAGTGGTGGACTACCCAACACCGGGGAGCTGTTTTTT. Its protein product is CATSGGLPNTGELFF. The rearrangement uses TRBV24-1 and TRBJ2-2, with D tentatively TRBD2 (6 bases). The CDR3 extends over 15 amino acids. V was cut by 5 bases and J by 2 bases, with 11 bases left in between. Germline CDR1 and CDR2: KGHDR and SFDVKD.

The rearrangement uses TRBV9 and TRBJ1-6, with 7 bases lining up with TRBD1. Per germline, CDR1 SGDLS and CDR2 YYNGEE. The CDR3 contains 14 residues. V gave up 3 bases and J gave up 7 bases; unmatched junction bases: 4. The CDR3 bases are TGTGCCAGCAGCGCACAGGGGTTGAATTCACCCCTCCACTTT. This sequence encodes CASSAQGLNSPLHF.

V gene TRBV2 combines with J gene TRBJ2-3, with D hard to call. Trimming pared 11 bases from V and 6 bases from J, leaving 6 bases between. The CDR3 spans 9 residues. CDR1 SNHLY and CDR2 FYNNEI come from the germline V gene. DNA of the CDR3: TGTGCCGCCGGGGATACGCAGTATTTT. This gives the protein CAAGDTQYF.

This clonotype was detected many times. This chain's CDR3 is CASSQEDRGIYGYTF. CDR3 sequence (DNA): TGTGCCAGCAGCCAAGAGGACAGGGGAATCTATGGCTACACCTTC. V usage is TRBV4-2 and J usage is TRBJ1-2; 9 bases agree with TRBD1. The CDR3 loop spans 15 amino acids. Trimming removed 0 bases from V and 4 bases from J; junction bases left unmatched: 3. The V gene's germline CDR1 is LGHNA and CDR2 YNFKEQ.

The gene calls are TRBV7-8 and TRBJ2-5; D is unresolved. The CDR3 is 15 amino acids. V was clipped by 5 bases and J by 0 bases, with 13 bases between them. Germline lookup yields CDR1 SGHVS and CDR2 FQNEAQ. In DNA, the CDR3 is TGTGCCAGCAGCCGTTTCAGCTACAACCAAGAGACCCAGTACTTC. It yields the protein CASSRFSYNQETQYF. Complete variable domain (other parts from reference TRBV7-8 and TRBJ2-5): GAGVSQSPRYKVAKRGQDVALRCDPISGHVSLFWYQQALGQGPEFLTYFQNEAQLDKSGLPSDRFFAERPEGSVSTLKIQRTQQEDSAVYLCASSRFSYNQETQYFGPGTRLLVL.

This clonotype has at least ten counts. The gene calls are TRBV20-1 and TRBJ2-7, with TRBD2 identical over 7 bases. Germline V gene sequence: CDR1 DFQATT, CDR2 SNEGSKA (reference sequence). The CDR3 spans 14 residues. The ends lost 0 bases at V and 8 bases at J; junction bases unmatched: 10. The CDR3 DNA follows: TGCAGTGCTAGAGATCAGCGGGAATGGGGACAGCAGTACTTC. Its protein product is CSARDQREWGQQYF.

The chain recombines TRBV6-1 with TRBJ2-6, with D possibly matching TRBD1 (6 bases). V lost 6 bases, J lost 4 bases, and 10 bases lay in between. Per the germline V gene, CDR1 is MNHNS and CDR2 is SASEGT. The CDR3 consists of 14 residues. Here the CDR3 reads CASRGATGANVLTF. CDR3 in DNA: TGTGCCAGCAGGGGGGCGACGGGGGCCAACGTCCTGACTTTC.

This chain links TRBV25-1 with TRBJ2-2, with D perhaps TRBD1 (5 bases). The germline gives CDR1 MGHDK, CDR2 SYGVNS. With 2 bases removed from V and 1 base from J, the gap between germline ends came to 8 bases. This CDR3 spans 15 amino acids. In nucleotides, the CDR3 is TGTGCCAGCAGTGAAAGAACAGGGAACACCGGGGAGCTGTTTTTT. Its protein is CASSERTGNTGELFF. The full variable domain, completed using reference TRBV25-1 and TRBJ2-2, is EADIYQTPRYLVIGTGKKITLECSQTMGHDKMYWYQQDPGMELHLIHYSYGVNSTEKGDLSSESTVSRIRTEHFPLTLESARPSHTSQYLCASSERTGNTGELFFGEGSRLTVL.

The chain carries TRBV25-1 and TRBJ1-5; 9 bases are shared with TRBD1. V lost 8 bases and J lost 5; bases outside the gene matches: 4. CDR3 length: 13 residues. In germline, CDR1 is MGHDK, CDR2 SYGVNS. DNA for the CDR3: TGTGCCAGCGGGGGACAGGGTCATCAGCCCCAGCATTTT. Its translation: CASGGQGHQPQHF. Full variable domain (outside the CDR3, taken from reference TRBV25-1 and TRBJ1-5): EADIYQTPRYLVIGTGKKITLECSQTMGHDKMYWYQQDPGMELHLIHYSYGVNSTEKGDLSSESTVSRIRTEHFPLTLESARPSHTSQYLCASGGQGHQPQHFGDGTRLSIL.

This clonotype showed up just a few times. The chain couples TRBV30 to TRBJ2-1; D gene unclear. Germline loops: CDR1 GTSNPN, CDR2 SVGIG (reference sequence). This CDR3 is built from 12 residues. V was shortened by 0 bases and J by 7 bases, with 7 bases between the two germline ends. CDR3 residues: CAWSVNVNEQFF. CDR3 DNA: TGTGCCTGGAGTGTCAACGTAAATGAGCAGTTCTTC.

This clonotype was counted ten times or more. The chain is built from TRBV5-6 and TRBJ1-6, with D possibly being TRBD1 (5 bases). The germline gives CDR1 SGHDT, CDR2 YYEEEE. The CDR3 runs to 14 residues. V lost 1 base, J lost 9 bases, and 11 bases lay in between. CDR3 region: CASSLTGPGSPLHF. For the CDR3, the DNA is TGTGCCAGCAGCTTGACAGGCCCCGGTTCACCCCTCCACTTT.